These 23 T cell receptor beta chains share one sample of origin, sequenced in a study of cytomegalovirus exposure and HLA in healthy donors. The data were produced by immunoSEQ multiplex PCR, yet TCRdb's version contains in-frame clones alone and is incomplete. In the table there are 120,000 to 150,000 clones, 70% to 90% of which are singletons. Specimen: PBMCs. The receptors originated from a man between 18 and 29 years old in good health and CMV-seropositive.

The CDR3 sequence is CASSLGQFDGYTF. In DNA form, the CDR3 reads TGTGCCAGCAGCTTAGGACAGTTTGACGGCTACACCTTC. This chain uses TRBV2 with TRBJ1-2, with D perhaps TRBD1 (6 bases). This CDR3 has 13 residues. Germline lookup yields CDR1 SNHLY and CDR2 FYNNEI. Trimming took 6 bases from V and 8 from J, leaving 16 bases between them.

The CDR3 protein is CSVEPAGEGEQYF. CDR3 sequence (DNA): TGCAGCGTTGAACCGGCAGGGGAAGGCGAGCAGTACTTC. The chain carries TRBV29-1 and TRBJ2-7; tentative D call: TRBD1 (6 bases). The CDR3 contains 13 residues. Germline values: CDR1 SQVTM, CDR2 ANQGSEA. V lost 2 bases to trimming and J lost 6 bases, with 14 bases between them.

The V gene is TRBV27, the J gene TRBJ1-1; D gene ambiguous. The CDR3 extends over 13 amino acids. CDR1 MNHEY and CDR2 SMNVEV come from the germline V gene (reference sequence). V gave up 3 bases and J gave up 0 bases, with 5 bases separating them. The chain's CDR3 is CASSFVVNTEAFF. CDR3 DNA: TGTGCCAGCAGTTTTGTAGTGAACACTGAAGCTTTCTTT.

The J gene is TRBJ2-3, the V gene TRBV4-1; TRBD2 agrees at 13 bases. Germline lookup yields CDR1 MGHRA and CDR2 YSYEKL. The CDR3 totals 18 residues. The trim removed 3 bases at V and 3 bases at J, leaving 9 bases unmatched. CDR3 protein: CASSHPSGTSGMTDTQYF. DNA for the CDR3: TGCGCCAGCAGCCATCCCTCCGGGACTAGCGGGATGACAGATACGCAGTATTTT.

CDR3 region: CASSEYFIDREKGGELFF. The CDR3 DNA reads TGTGCCAGCAGTGAATACTTCATAGACAGGGAAAAGGGCGGGGAGCTGTTTTTT. The rearrangement uses TRBV25-1 and TRBJ2-2, with 7 bases fitting TRBD1. J gave up 7 bases and V 0 bases, and 14 bases lay outside the gene matches. This CDR3 has 18 amino acids. Germline V lookup: CDR1 MGHDK, CDR2 SYGVNS.

This clone was found a few times. The chain couples TRBV11-3 to TRBJ2-1; 15 positions agree with TRBD2. The CDR3 is made up of 16 amino acids. The J segment lost 12 bases and the V segment lost 1 base, leaving 7 bases of the junction unmatched. Germline lookup yields CDR1 SGHNT and CDR2 YENEEA. The CDR3 DNA reads as TGTGCCAGCAGCTTAGGCGGCCCGGGACTAGCGGGAGGGCAGTTCTTC. Protein sequence: CASSLGGPGLAGGQFF.

The chain is built from TRBV5-5 and TRBJ2-5, with 8 nucleotides matching TRBD2. The CDR3 covers 14 residues. J gave up 3 bases and V 4 bases, and 5 bases lay outside the gene matches. Germline loops: CDR1 SGHKS, CDR2 YYEKEE (reference sequence). As DNA, the CDR3 is TGTGCCAGCAGCCCCGGACTAGCAGAAGAGACCCAGTACTTC. Its translation: CASSPGLAEETQYF.

The V call is TRBV9, the J call TRBJ1-3; 11 bases map to TRBD1. Germline CDR1 SGDLS, CDR2 YYNGEE. V lost 2 bases, J lost 3 bases, and 4 bases stayed unmatched. The CDR3 length is 16 residues. CDR3 residues: CASSVTGTGGGNTIYF. As DNA, the CDR3 is TGTGCCAGCAGCGTCACCGGGACAGGGGGTGGAAACACCATATATTTT.

This chain joins TRBV10-3 and TRBJ1-2; D possibly corresponds to TRBD1 (6 bases). Trimming cost V 8 bases and J 7 bases, with 23 bases left between them. The germline V gene has CDR1 ENHRY and CDR2 SYGVKD. The CDR3 is 15 residues long. DNA of the CDR3: TGTGCCATCGCGGGAGACAGGACCGTAGTTTCTGGCTACACCTTC. Encoded protein: CAIAGDRTVVSGYTF.

This rearrangement joins TRBV9 to TRBJ2-1; 7 nucleotides agree with TRBD1. The germline gives CDR1 SGDLS, CDR2 YYNGEE. The CDR3 spans 16 residues. V gave up 3 bases and J gave up 7 bases; unmatched junction bases: 13. In DNA, the CDR3 is TGTGCCAGCAGCGGGCCGATAGTGACAGGGATGAATGAGCAGTTCTTC. This encodes CASSGPIVTGMNEQFF.

The gene calls are TRBV7-2 and TRBJ1-2; the D gene is possibly TRBD1 (6 bases). This CDR3 is 14 amino acids long. The V gene's germline CDR1 is SGHTA and CDR2 FQGNSA. Trimming took 4 bases from V and 5 from J, leaving 14 bases between them. The CDR3 loop is CASSSAGQHYGYTF. Written as DNA, the CDR3 is TGTGCCAGCAGCTCAGCCGGACAGCATTATGGCTACACCTTC.

CDR3 bases: TGTGCCAGCAGCCGCCCCGGGACTAGCGGAAAAGAGACCCAGTACTTC. Residues: CASSRPGTSGKETQYF. The chain uses TRBV27 and TRBJ2-5; TRBD2 matches at 11 bases. V lost 6 bases to trimming and J lost 3 bases; unmatched junction nucleotides: 9. The germline V gene encodes CDR1 MNHEY and CDR2 SMNVEV (reference sequence). The CDR3 has 16 amino acids.

This chain connects TRBV15 to TRBJ2-5, with D unresolved. V lost 1 base and J lost 1, with 7 bases in between. The CDR3 contains 14 residues. The germline CDR1 and CDR2 sequences are LNHNV and YYDKDF (reference sequence). CDR3 in DNA: TGTGCCACCAGCAGAGGGCGGCTCCAAGAGACCCAGTACTTC. It translates to CATSRGRLQETQYF.

The genes are TRBV19 and TRBJ2-2, with D tentatively TRBD1 (6 bases). This CDR3 has 14 residues. V was trimmed by 5 bases and J by 0 bases, leaving 7 bases between them. CDR1 and CDR2 (germline): LNHDA, SQIVND (reference sequence). Here the CDR3 reads CASSQGSNTGELFF. The CDR3 region has the DNA TGTGCCAGTAGTCAGGGGTCGAACACCGGGGAGCTGTTTTTT.

The chain recombines TRBV5-1 with TRBJ2-3; D may be TRBD1 (7 bases). The CDR3 runs 13 residues. Germline assignment: CDR1 SGHRS and CDR2 YFSETQ. V lost 7 bases and J 5 bases, leaving 14 bases between the germline ends. The CDR3 reads CASFGRGEDTQYF. The DNA for the CDR3 is TGCGCCAGCTTTGGCAGGGGGGAAGATACGCAGTATTTT.

The V call is TRBV5-1, the J call TRBJ1-4, with 7 bases lining up with TRBD1. The germline V gene encodes CDR1 SGHRS and CDR2 YFSETQ. The CDR3 length is 13 residues. J lost 8 bases, V lost 4 bases, and 5 bases had no gene match. DNA for the CDR3: TGCGCCAGCAGCCGGGGGACAGACGAAAAACTGTTTTTT. As protein: CASSRGTDEKLFF.

This clone was seen many times. This rearrangement joins TRBV6-1 to TRBJ1-1; possible D gene TRBD1, 5 bases. There are 13 residues in the CDR3. Trimming took 4 bases from V and 4 from J, leaving 10 bases between them. CDR1 MNHNS and CDR2 SASEGT come from the germline V gene. This CDR3 is CASSGGEVTEAFF. CDR3 in DNA: TGTGCCAGCAGTGGGGGGGAGGTCACTGAAGCTTTCTTT.

The V gene is TRBV10-3, the J gene TRBJ2-1, with 13 bases that match TRBD2. The CDR3 spans 16 residues. J lost 9 bases, V lost 2 bases, and 7 bases had no gene match. The V gene's germline CDR1 is ENHRY and CDR2 SYGVKD. CDR3 nucleotide sequence: TGTGCCATCAGTGAGCCAACTAGCGGGGGGGCTCCTGAGCAGTTCTTC. Protein product: CAISEPTSGGAPEQFF.

The chain uses TRBV7-9 and TRBJ1-4, with TRBD1 matching over 10 bases. CDR1 is SEHNR and CDR2 is FQNEAQ in the germline V gene (reference sequence). The V and J ends lost 5 bases and 4 bases, in that order; junction bases with no gene match: 4. The CDR3 consists of 15 residues. The CDR3 loop reads CASSPGTGDNEKLFF. CDR3 bases: TGTGCCAGCAGCCCCGGGACAGGGGATAATGAAAAACTGTTTTTT.

The chain carries TRBV9 and TRBJ1-2, with a possible D match to TRBD1 (5 bases). There are 15 residues in the CDR3. Trimming removed 4 bases at V and 4 bases at J, with 17 bases between. Germline CDR1 reads SGDLS; CDR2 reads YYNGEE. The CDR3 is CASSSAPGPGYGYTF. DNA of the CDR3: TGTGCCAGCAGCTCCGCCCCAGGGCCGGGCTATGGCTACACCTTC.

V is TRBV4-1 and J is TRBJ2-4, with D possibly being TRBD2 (5 bases). Germline V CDR1 and CDR2: MGHRA, YSYEKL. The V and J ends lost 4 bases and 6 bases respectively, with 16 bases between them. There are 15 residues in the CDR3. The DNA of the CDR3 is TGCGCCAGCAGCCCAAGACCGAGGGCCGGAAACATTCAGTACTTC. Its protein is CASSPRPRAGNIQYF.

This rearrangement joins TRBV9 to TRBJ1-1; D is perhaps TRBD1 (5 bases). V was clipped by 1 base and J by 0 bases, with 13 bases between them. This CDR3 contains 16 residues. Germline CDR1 reads SGDLS; CDR2 reads YYNGEE. In DNA form, the CDR3 reads TGTGCCAGCAGCGTACAGGGTAGGACTATGAACACTGAAGCTTTCTTT. It is translated as CASSVQGRTMNTEAFF. Using reference TRBV9 and TRBJ1-1 for the parts outside the CDR3, the full variable domain is DSGVTQTPKHLITATGQRVTLRCSPRSGDLSVYWYQQSLDQGLQFLIQYYNGEERAKGNILERFSAQQFPDLHSELNLSSLELGDSALYFCASSVQGRTMNTEAFFGQGTRLTVV.

This chain uses TRBV6-5 with TRBJ2-1; a possible D gene is TRBD2 (6 bases). Germline CDR1 and CDR2: MNHEY and SVGAGI. CDR3 length: 15 amino acids. Trimming stripped 4 bases from V and 0 bases from J, with 10 bases between. The CDR3 DNA sequence: TGTGCCAGCAGTTCGGTAGCGGTCTCCTACAATGAGCAGTTCTTC. Residues: CASSSVAVSYNEQFF.